These 13 T cell receptor beta chains were sequenced from one sample in a study of shared clonotypes between healthy human individuals. Only in-frame clones appear in the TCRdb table, and some are missing; sequencing was by immunoSEQ multiplex PCR. The table records about 2.3 million clones, 85% to 95% of them present only once. The sequenced sample consisted of naive CD4+ T cells from PBMCs. Sample subset: CD45RA+ positively selected. The receptors were sampled from a man aged 18 to 29 in good health. Some clones in this sample may be carry-over from other donors' samples.

This clone was observed once. V and J are TRBV7-3 and TRBJ2-2; TRBD2 aligns across 11 bases. The CDR3 consists of 17 residues. The V segment lost 5 bases and the J segment 0 bases; nucleotides outside the gene matches: 5. Germline CDR1 and CDR2: SGHTA and FQGTGA. The CDR3 spells CASSPGGLAANTGELFF. The CDR3 coding sequence is TGTGCCAGCAGCCCTGGGGGACTAGCGGCGAACACCGGGGAGCTGTTTTTT.

J is TRBJ2-5 and V is TRBV6-6; TRBD2 aligns across 13 bases. In germline, CDR1 is MNHNY, CDR2 SVGAGI (reference sequence). The V segment lost 6 bases and the J segment 5 bases; nucleotides outside the gene matches: 6. CDR3 size: 15 residues. The DNA of the CDR3 is TGTGCCAGCAGAACGGGACTAGCGGGATGGGAGACCCAGTACTTC. Its protein is CASRTGLAGWETQYF.

The chain recombines TRBV25-1 with TRBJ2-5; no definite D call. The CDR3 consists of 13 residues. V was clipped by 2 bases and J by 5 bases, with 9 bases between them. Per germline, CDR1 MGHDK and CDR2 SYGVNS. The CDR3 protein is CASSEGVEETQYF. In nucleotides, the CDR3 is TGTGCCAGCAGTGAAGGGGTGGAGGAGACCCAGTACTTC.

The gene calls are TRBV13 and TRBJ2-3; TRBD2 matches at 13 bases. CDR1 is PRHDT and CDR2 is FYEKMQ in the germline V gene (reference sequence). V lost 4 bases to trimming and J lost 3 bases; unmatched junction nucleotides: 4. The CDR3 sequence is 16 residues long. The CDR3 coding sequence is TGTGCCAGCAGCTCCCGGACTAGCGGGAGAACAGATACGCAGTATTTT. This gives the protein CASSSRTSGRTDTQYF.

This clone was detected only once. The chain is built from TRBV29-1 and TRBJ2-7, with 9 bases matching TRBD2. The CDR3 is made up of 15 amino acids. CDR1 is SQVTM, CDR2 ANQGSEA, per germline. The V and J ends lost 4 bases and 2 bases, in that order; junction bases with no gene match: 9. As DNA, the CDR3 is TGCAGCGTTGGTCGAAGACTAGCGGAAACCTACGAGCAGTACTTC. This gives the protein CSVGRRLAETYEQYF.

The rearrangement uses TRBV11-3 and TRBJ2-1, with D possibly matching TRBD1 (5 bases). Trimming left V 0 bases short and J 9 bases short, with 12 bases between. Per germline, CDR1 SGHNT and CDR2 YENEEA. The CDR3 contains 14 residues. The CDR3 DNA reads TGTGCCAGCAGCTTAGACAGGGTACGCAGTGAGCAGTTCTTC. Protein: CASSLDRVRSEQFF.

The chain uses TRBV19 and TRBJ1-2; 9 bases match TRBD1. Germline loops: CDR1 LNHDA, CDR2 SQIVND (reference sequence). After removal of 9 bases from V and 2 bases from J, the junction contained 7 bases not matched to a gene. The CDR3 is 14 amino acids. CDR3 nucleotide sequence: TGTGCCAGGGCCGGGACAGGGCCCAACTATGGCTACACCTTC. Translated, it gives CARAGTGPNYGYTF.

The V call is TRBV7-9, the J call TRBJ2-2; D is undetermined. Germline values: CDR1 SEHNR, CDR2 FQNEAQ (reference sequence). The length of the CDR3 is 16 residues. Trimming shortened V by 5 bases and J by 0 bases, and 13 bases separated the two germline ends. This chain's CDR3 is CASSPPEKTNTGELFF. The CDR3 region has the DNA TGTGCCAGCAGCCCCCCGGAAAAGACGAACACCGGGGAGCTGTTTTTT.

The J gene is TRBJ2-5, the V gene TRBV4-2, with 7 bases lining up with TRBD2. CDR3 size: 18 residues. The ends lost 0 bases at V and 1 base at J; junction bases unmatched: 11. The V gene's germline CDR1 is LGHNA and CDR2 YNFKEQ. The CDR3 sequence is CASSQDLPRGESQETQYF. The CDR3 bases are TGTGCCAGCAGCCAAGATCTCCCCCGGGGGGAGTCCCAAGAGACCCAGTACTTC.

The rearrangement joins TRBV7-9 to TRBJ2-5; 12 bases match TRBD2. This CDR3 comprises 17 residues. Germline CDR1 is SEHNR and CDR2 is FQNEAQ (reference sequence). J lost 2 bases, V lost 5 bases, and 9 bases had no gene match. Here the CDR3 DNA reads TGTGCCAGCAGCGCCCCGTGGACTAGCGGGGAACAAGAGACCCAGTACTTC. Its protein product is CASSAPWTSGEQETQYF.

The chain employs TRBV2 and TRBJ1-1; D not resolved. The CDR3 is 13 residues long. V was shortened by 0 bases and J by 10 bases, with 12 bases between the two germline ends. The germline V gene encodes CDR1 SNHLY and CDR2 FYNNEI. This CDR3 is CASSEAGTPGAFF. For the CDR3, the DNA is TGTGCCAGCAGTGAAGCAGGAACCCCTGGAGCTTTCTTT.

The rearrangement links TRBV2 to TRBJ1-1; possible D gene TRBD1, 5 bases. The V gene lost 4 bases and the J gene lost 11 bases, with 14 bases spanning the gap. This CDR3 is 12 amino acids long. Germline V CDR1 and CDR2: SNHLY, FYNNEI. DNA for the CDR3: TGTGCCAGCAGTGGGGTTCGGGGGAACGCTTTCTTT. Its translation: CASSGVRGNAFF.

About this clone itself: This CDR3 is also generated by other DNA sequences in the sample. The V and J genes are TRBV5-1 and TRBJ2-3; D gene unclear. V was clipped by 0 bases and J by 2 bases, with 7 bases between them. CDR1 and CDR2 (germline): SGHRS, YFSETQ. The CDR3 loop spans 14 amino acids. The CDR3 is CASSLVPPTDTQYF. The CDR3, as DNA: TGCGCCAGCAGCTTGGTCCCACCCACAGATACGCAGTATTTT. Filled out from reference TRBV5-1 and TRBJ2-3, the complete variable domain reads KAGVTQTPRYLIKTRGQQVTLSCSPISGHRSVSWYQQTPGQGLQFLFEYFSETQRNKGNFPGRFSGRQFSNSRSEMNVSTLELGDSALYLCASSLVPPTDTQYFGPGTRLTVL.